Shown below are 2 T cell receptor beta chains from a single sample sequenced in a study of blood T cells in healthy people across ages. A J-beta primer mix and a sample-barcoded 5' primer were used in a second PCR of about 7 to 12 cycles. TCRdb itself ran the 5' RACE reads through MiXCR, one entry per CDR3 protein. The table lists hundreds of thousands of distinct CDR3 sequences, approximately 30% of them singletons. The sequenced material came from blood. Source of these receptors: a woman over 75 in good health.

This clonotype appeared many times. The CDR3 protein is CASSLATSGGNEQFF. The CDR3 bases are TGTGCCAGCAGCTTAGCGACTAGCGGGGGCAATGAGCAGTTCTTC. The chain joins TRBV7-2 to TRBJ2-1, with 12 bases matching TRBD2. Germline CDR1 reads SGHTA; CDR2 reads FQGNSA. This CDR3 is built from 15 residues. V lost 0 bases and J lost 6; bases outside the gene matches: 0.

With respect to this clonotype: This may come from a read error, since a much larger clone is one base off. V and J are TRBV2 and TRBJ2-7; D is uncertain. The CDR3 covers 13 residues. Germline lookup yields CDR1 SNHLY and CDR2 FYNNEI. The CDR3 coding sequence is TGTGCCAGCAGTGTCGCCCGTTCCTACGAGCAGTGCTTC. Amino acid sequence: CASSVARSYEQCF.